This T cell receptor (beta chain) was obtained from a study of blood T cell repertoires in COVID-19. Overall study context: The United States, Italy and Spain provided the acute and convalescent COVID-19 samples.

Germline assignment: CDR1 KGHSH and CDR2 LQKENI. The CDR3 has 16 residues. Losses at the gene ends were 5 bases for V and 9 bases for J; bases not matched to a gene: 13. This clone came up once. Original processing methods: The assay estimated nucleated cells by amplifying reference gene primers. Assay: immunoSEQ multiplex PCR; the TCRdb copy retains only in-frame clones and omits some. That table is the source of V, J and clone size, and D and trimming were worked out from the DNA. The repertoire holds some 14,000 clones, with less than 75% as singletons. Sequenced material: peripheral blood. The chain recombines TRBV18 with TRBJ1-6; 7 positions match TRBD1. The receptor comes from a boy younger than 10 with active or convalescent COVID-19. Written as DNA, the CDR3 is TGTGCCAGCTCATCCTCGGTGGTAGGGGGCGGTTCACCCCTCCACTTT. Protein sequence: CASSSSVVGGGSPLHF.